These 8 T cell receptor beta chains came from one sample sequenced in a study of beta chain features in type 1 diabetes. The entirety of the isolated RNA underwent reverse transcription, so expressed TCRB transcripts were sequenced. Here immunoSEQ multiplex PCR was the method, and the copy in TCRdb shows in-frame clones only, minus some. The sample has some 270,000 clones, about 14% seen once. Input material: naive CD4+ T cells from blood. These receptors originate from a woman aged 40 to 50 in good health.

This clone was counted only a few times. The rearrangement links TRBV9 to TRBJ2-1; TRBD2 aligns across 8 bases. Germline V gene lookup returns CDR1 SGDLS and CDR2 YYNGEE. The CDR3 is made up of 15 amino acids. Unmatched junction bases numbered 4, after V lost 0 bases and J lost 5 bases. The CDR3 reads CASSVGKRGHNEQFF. In DNA form, the CDR3 reads TGTGCCAGCAGCGTAGGTAAGCGGGGGCACAATGAGCAGTTCTTC.

This clone was picked up a small number of times. The V call is TRBV5-6, the J call TRBJ2-2; 8 bases match TRBD1. The CDR3 spans 14 residues. Unmatched junction bases numbered 4, after V lost 4 bases and J lost 5 bases. Germline V gene sequence: CDR1 SGHDT, CDR2 YYEEEE. The CDR3 nucleotides are TGTGCCAGCAGCCTCGGACAGGGAACCGGGGAGCTGTTTTTT. Amino acids: CASSLGQGTGELFF.

This clone was counted only a few times. The CDR3 spells CASSLVGEVGEQFF. The CDR3 coding sequence is TGTGCCAGCAGCTTAGTCGGCGAGGTTGGTGAGCAGTTCTTC. The chain is built from TRBV7-9 and TRBJ2-1, with D unclear. The CDR3 is 14 residues long. V dropped 1 base and J dropped 9 bases, with 13 bases sitting between them. Germline CDR1 reads SEHNR; CDR2 reads FQNEAQ (reference sequence).

The chain joins TRBV18 to TRBJ1-2; D is uncertain. The CDR3 is 17 amino acids. Trimming took 0 bases from V and 4 from J, leaving 18 bases between them. Germline CDR1 reads KGHSH; CDR2 reads LQKENI. CDR3 loop: CASSPPGGGPVLYGYTF. For the CDR3, the DNA is TGTGCCAGCTCACCACCGGGTGGCGGGCCTGTCCTCTATGGCTACACCTTC.

The chain couples TRBV6-6 to TRBJ1-2; 8 bases match TRBD1. CDR1 and CDR2 from the germline V gene are MNHNY and SVGAGI (reference sequence). This CDR3 contains 13 residues. Unmatched junction bases numbered 9, after V lost 9 bases and J lost 6 bases. CDR3 DNA: TGTGCCAGTGTACGAGGACAGGGCCATGGCTACACCTTC. This codes for CASVRGQGHGYTF.

This clone was seen only a few times. V is TRBV5-4 and J is TRBJ2-5, with 11 bases lining up with TRBD2. The CDR3 extends over 16 amino acids. V shed 4 bases and J 4 bases; nucleotides not matched to a gene: 9. Germline CDR1 SGHNT, CDR2 YYREEE (reference sequence). The CDR3 sequence: CASSTMTSGVGETQYF. DNA of the CDR3: TGTGCCAGCAGCACAATGACTAGCGGGGTCGGAGAGACCCAGTACTTC.

The chain employs TRBV7-9 and TRBJ2-7; TRBD1 aligns across 7 bases. CDR3 length: 16 amino acids. V shed 5 bases and J 0 bases; nucleotides not matched to a gene: 10. In germline, CDR1 is SEHNR, CDR2 FQNEAQ (reference sequence). For the CDR3, the DNA is TGTGCCAGCAGCCCCGGCTGGACAGGACGCTCCTACGAGCAGTACTTC. It codes for CASSPGWTGRSYEQYF.

This clone was observed a few times. The J gene is TRBJ1-2, the V gene TRBV5-1, with 8 nucleotides matching TRBD1. V shed 4 bases and J 4 bases; nucleotides not matched to a gene: 9. The CDR3 covers 15 residues. CDR1 SGHRS and CDR2 YFSETQ come from the germline V gene. CDR3 protein: CASSARQGSTYGYTF. For the CDR3, the DNA is TGCGCCAGCAGCGCGCGACAGGGGTCGACCTATGGCTACACCTTC.